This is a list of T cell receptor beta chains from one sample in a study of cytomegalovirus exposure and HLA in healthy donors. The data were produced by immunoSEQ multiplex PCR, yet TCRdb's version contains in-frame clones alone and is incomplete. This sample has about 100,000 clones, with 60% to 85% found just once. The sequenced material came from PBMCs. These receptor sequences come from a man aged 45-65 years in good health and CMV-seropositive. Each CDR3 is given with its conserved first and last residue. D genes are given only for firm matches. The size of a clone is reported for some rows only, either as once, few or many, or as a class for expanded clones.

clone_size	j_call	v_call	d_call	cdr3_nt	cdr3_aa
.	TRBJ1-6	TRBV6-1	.	TGTGCCAGCAAAGGCCTAGGGGATTCACCCCTCCACTTT	CASKGLGDSPLHF
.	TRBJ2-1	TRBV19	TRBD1	TGTGCCAGTAGTCCCCGGGACAGGGTCTACAATGAGCAGTTCTTC	CASSPRDRVYNEQFF
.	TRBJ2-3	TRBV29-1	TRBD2	TGCAGCGTTAGGGGGACTAGCGGGTTTGGGGTGTTTAGCACAGATACGCAGTATTTT	CSVRGTSGFGVFSTDTQYF
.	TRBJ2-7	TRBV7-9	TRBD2	TGTGCCAGCAGCCCCGAGAACGGGGGGGCACCCTACGAGCAGTACTTC	CASSPENGGAPYEQYF
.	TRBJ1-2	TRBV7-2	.	TGTGCCAGCAGCCTCGACGGAGGTGGTGGCTACACCTTC	CASSLDGGGGYTF
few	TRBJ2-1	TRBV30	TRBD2	TGTGCCTGGACCCCCGCTAGCGGGGGGATCAATGAGCAGTTCTTC	CAWTPASGGINEQFF
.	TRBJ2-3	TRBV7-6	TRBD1	TGTGCCAGCAGGGCCGGGACAGCTAGCACAGATACGCAGTATTTT	CASRAGTASTDTQYF
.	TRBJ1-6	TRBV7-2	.	TGTGCCAGCAGCGTCTACTTGGATTCACCCCTCCACTTT	CASSVYLDSPLHF
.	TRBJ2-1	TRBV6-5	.	TGTGCCAGCAGTTACCAGGACGAGGGCAATGAGCAGTTCTTC	CASSYQDEGNEQFF
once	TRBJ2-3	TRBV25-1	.	TGTGCCAGCAGTGGGAAACGCGGCGGCACAAATACGCAGTATTTT	CASSGKRGGTNTQYF
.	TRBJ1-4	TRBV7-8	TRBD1	TGTGCCAGCAGCAGGCAACAGGGGGCGAGGGCCTTT	CASSRQQGARAF
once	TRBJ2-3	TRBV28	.	TGTGCCAGCAAGTTTCGCTGGGGGGGCACAGATACGCAGTATTTT	CASKFRWGGTDTQYF
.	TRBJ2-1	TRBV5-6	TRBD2	TGTGCCAGCAGCCCCGTTGCTCCCGGGGGGGCGGGTGAGCAGTTCTTC	CASSPVAPGGAGEQFF
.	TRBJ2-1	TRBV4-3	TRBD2	TGCGCCAGCAGCCAAGAAGCGATGTCGCTAGCGGGGGATGAGCAGTTCTTC	CASSQEAMSLAGDEQFF
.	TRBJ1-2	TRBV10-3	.	TGTGCCATCAGTGAGTCGCTTAATGAGAAGCACACCTTC	CAISESLNEKHTF
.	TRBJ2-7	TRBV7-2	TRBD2	TGTGCCAGCAGCCCCGCTAGCGGGCCCTCCTCTACCTACGAGCAGTACTTC	CASSPASGPSSTYEQYF
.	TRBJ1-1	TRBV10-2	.	TGCGCCAGCAGAAGTTCCGGCAGGGGAACCCTATCAACGAACACTGAAACTTTCTTT	CASRSSGRGTLSTNTETFF
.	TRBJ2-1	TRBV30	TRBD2	TGTGCCTGGAGGGGGAGGGGAAAGCAGTTCTTC	CAWRGRGKQFF
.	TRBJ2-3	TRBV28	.	TGTGCCAGCAGCCGCCCCGGCCTTGGGGCAAACACAGATACGCAGTATTTT	CASSRPGLGANTDTQYF
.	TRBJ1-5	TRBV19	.	TGTGCCAGTAGTATTTTTGCGCAGGGCGGCAATCAGCCCCAGCATTTT	CASSIFAQGGNQPQHF
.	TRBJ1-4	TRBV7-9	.	TGTGCCAGCAGCTTAGGGGGGCAGGAAAATGAAAAACTGTTTTTT	CASSLGGQENEKLFF
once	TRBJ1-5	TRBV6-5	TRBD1	TGTGCCAGCAGTCCCTGGACAGGGGGCGATCAGCCCCAGCATTTT	CASSPWTGGDQPQHF
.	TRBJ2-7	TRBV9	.	TGTGCCAGCAGCCAAGGAGTACACTACGAGCAGTACTTC	CASSQGVHYEQYF
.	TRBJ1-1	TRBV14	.	TGTGCCAGCAGCCAAGTCTCAGCACCCCCCTGGGAGGAAGCTTTCTTT	CASSQVSAPPWEEAFF